This T cell receptor (beta chain) was identified during a study of OX40 agonist ivuxolimab in advanced cancers. With regard to the full study: The costimulatory receptor OX40 (CD134) was targeted by ivuxolimab, a fully human IgG2 agonistic monoclonal antibody. Intravenous ivuxolimab was administered to patients every 2 weeks at six dose levels: 0.01, 0.1, 0.3, 1.5, 3 and 10 mg/kg. Among the approximately 50 dose-escalation patients, about 19 had hepatocellular carcinoma, roughly 15 melanoma, 9 renal cell carcinoma and 9 head and neck cancer. A male proportion of almost 85% and a mean age of roughly 55 years, ranging from about 23 to 90, were recorded for the dose-escalation cohort. Patients were allowed to have had prior anti-PD-1, anti-PD-L1 or anti-CTLA-4 therapy, and around two fifths of the dose-escalation patients had been treated with checkpoint inhibitors. Partial responses occurred in three dose-escalation patients: two with cutaneous melanoma and one with hepatocellular carcinoma. Peripheral TCRbeta sequencing was intended to test whether TCR sequence diversity was altered and clonal T-cell expansion was caused by ivuxolimab. The paper describes the monotherapy dose-escalation part (N = 52 patients) of the phase I trial of ivuxolimab. On the study overall, not on this receptor specifically: Low levels of normalized T-cell clonal expansion were also seen in some nonresponding patients. Partial responders in the 0.1-3.0 mg/kg groups had among the lowest normalized peripheral clonal expansion, especially among CD8+ T cells. Clonal expansion of both CD4+ and CD8+ blood T cells was observed from baseline to week 6 at doses 0.1 to 3.0 mg/kg. After ivuxolimab, more expanded clones were found on average in CD8+ T cells than in CD4+ T cells. The antigen specificity of the clonally expanded peripheral T cells was not determined.

Genomic DNA was extracted from sorted cells for sequencing of the TCRbeta CDR3 region. TCRbeta CDR3 regions were sequenced using the immunoSEQ Assay. TCRdb retrieved this table from immuneACCESS and kept in-frame rearrangements only. Not all clones are present; in checked studies, unresolved V genes account for under half, and no reason is known for the remainder. This sample has around 12,000 clones in its table, and around 80% of those were observed once. The ten most abundant clones make up more than 14% of the sample. The trial excluded patients who had a history of autoimmune disease or were on systemic immunosuppression. Peripheral blood for TCR sequencing was collected from all dose cohorts at baseline, on cycle 4 day 1, and on cycle 7 day 1. Samples were obtained from an open-label, multicenter, first-in-human phase I dose-escalation trial of ivuxolimab. Adults with locally advanced or metastatic melanoma, renal cell, hepatocellular, or head and neck squamous cell carcinoma were enrolled in the trial. Before TCR sequencing, CD4+ T cells and CD8+ T cells from peripheral blood were sorted into separate populations.

For this clone: No antigen is known for it. No quality values exist for individual bases; no much larger clone is one base distant.

Via the germline V gene (reference sequence), CDR1 is MNHEY and CDR2 SMNVEV. Counted from cysteine to phenylalanine, this CDR3 has 14 amino acids. Only the CDR3 part of the read is kept: 42 bases, read in frame from the first base. V trim: 6 bases; J trim: 0 bases; unmatched bases: 0. Sample: CD4+ or CD8+ T cells sorted from blood, taken in a trial of the OX40 agonist ivuxolimab. The chain employs TRBV27 and TRBJ2-1; 9 junctional bases match TRBD1. This TCR came from an adult with an advanced solid tumor such as melanoma, head and neck, liver or kidney cancer. The DNA is as follows: TGTGCCAGCAGGACAGGGGGCTCCTACAATGAGCAGTTCTTC. Its translation is CASRTGGSYNEQFF.